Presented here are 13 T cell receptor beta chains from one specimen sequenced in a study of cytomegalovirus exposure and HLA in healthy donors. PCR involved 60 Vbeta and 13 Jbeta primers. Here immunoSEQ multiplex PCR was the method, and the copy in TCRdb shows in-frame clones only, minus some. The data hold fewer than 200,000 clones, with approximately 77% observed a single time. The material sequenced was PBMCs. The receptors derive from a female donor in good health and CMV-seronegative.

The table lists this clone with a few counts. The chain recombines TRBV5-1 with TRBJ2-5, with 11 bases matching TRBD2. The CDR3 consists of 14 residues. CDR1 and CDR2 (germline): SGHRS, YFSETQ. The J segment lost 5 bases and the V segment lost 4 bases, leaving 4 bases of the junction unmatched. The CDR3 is CASSPWTSGETQYF. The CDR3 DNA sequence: TGCGCCAGCAGCCCTTGGACTAGCGGGGAGACCCAGTACTTC.

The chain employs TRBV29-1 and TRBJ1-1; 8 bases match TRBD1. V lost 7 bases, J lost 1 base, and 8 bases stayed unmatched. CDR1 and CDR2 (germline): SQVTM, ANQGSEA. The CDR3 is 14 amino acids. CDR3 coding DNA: TGCAGCGAGGGACAGGCCGACTCGAACACTGAAGCTTTCTTT. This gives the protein CSEGQADSNTEAFF.

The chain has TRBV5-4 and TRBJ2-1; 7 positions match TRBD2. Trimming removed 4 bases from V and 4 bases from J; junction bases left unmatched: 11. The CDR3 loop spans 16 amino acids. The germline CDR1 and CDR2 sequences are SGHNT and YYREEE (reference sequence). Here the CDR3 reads CASSRSGIWSYNEQFF. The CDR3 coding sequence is TGTGCCAGCAGCCGAAGCGGGATTTGGTCTTACAATGAGCAGTTCTTC.

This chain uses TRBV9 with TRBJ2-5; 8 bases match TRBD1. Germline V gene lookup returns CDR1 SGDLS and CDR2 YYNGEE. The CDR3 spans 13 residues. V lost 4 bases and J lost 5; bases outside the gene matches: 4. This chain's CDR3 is CASSPGGGETQYF. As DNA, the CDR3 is TGTGCCAGCAGCCCAGGGGGCGGGGAGACCCAGTACTTC. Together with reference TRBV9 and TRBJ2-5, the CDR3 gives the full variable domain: DSGVTQTPKHLITATGQRVTLRCSPRSGDLSVYWYQQSLDQGLQFLIQYYNGEERAKGNILERFSAQQFPDLHSELNLSSLELGDSALYFCASSPGGGETQYFGPGTRLLVL.

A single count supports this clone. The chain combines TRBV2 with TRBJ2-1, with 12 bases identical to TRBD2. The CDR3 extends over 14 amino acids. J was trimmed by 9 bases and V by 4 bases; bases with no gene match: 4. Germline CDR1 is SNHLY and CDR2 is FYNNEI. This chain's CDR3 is CASSVLAGGGEQFF. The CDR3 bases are TGTGCCAGCAGTGTACTAGCGGGAGGAGGTGAGCAGTTCTTC.

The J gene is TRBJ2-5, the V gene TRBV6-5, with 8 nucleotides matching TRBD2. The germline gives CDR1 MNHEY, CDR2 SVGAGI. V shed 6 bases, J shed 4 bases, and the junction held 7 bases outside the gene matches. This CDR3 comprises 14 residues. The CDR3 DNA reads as TGTGCCAGCAGCCAGACGGGGGGGACAGAGACCCAGTACTTC. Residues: CASSQTGGTETQYF.

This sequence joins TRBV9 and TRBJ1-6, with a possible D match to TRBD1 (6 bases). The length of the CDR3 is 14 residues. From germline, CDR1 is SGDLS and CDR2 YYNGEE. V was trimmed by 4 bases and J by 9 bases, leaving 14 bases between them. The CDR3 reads CASSWDNSGSPLHF. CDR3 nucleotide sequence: TGTGCCAGCAGCTGGGACAATTCCGGTTCACCCCTCCACTTT.

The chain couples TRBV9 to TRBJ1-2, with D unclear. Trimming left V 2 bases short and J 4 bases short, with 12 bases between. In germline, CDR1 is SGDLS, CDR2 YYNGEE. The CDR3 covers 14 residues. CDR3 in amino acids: CASSVGNSAYGYTF. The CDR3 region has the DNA TGTGCCAGCAGCGTCGGGAACAGCGCCTATGGCTACACCTTC.

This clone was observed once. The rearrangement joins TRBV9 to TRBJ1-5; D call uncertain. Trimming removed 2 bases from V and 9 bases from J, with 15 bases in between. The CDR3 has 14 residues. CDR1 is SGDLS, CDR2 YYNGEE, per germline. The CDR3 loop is CASSVGDKSRPQHF. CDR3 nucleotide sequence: TGTGCCAGCAGCGTGGGCGACAAGAGTAGGCCCCAGCATTTT.

CDR3 in DNA: TGTGCCAGCAGCGGGGAGGGGAACGAAAAACTGTTTTTT. It encodes CASSGEGNEKLFF. This chain uses TRBV21-1 with TRBJ1-4. TRBV21-1 is a documented pseudogene. The CDR3 runs to 13 residues.

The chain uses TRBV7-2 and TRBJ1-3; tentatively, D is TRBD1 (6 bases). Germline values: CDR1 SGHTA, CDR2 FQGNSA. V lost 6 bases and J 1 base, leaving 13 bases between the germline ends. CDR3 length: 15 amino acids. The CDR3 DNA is TGTGCCAGCAGAATGCGGGGGGCGTCTGGAAACACCATATATTTT. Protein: CASRMRGASGNTIYF.

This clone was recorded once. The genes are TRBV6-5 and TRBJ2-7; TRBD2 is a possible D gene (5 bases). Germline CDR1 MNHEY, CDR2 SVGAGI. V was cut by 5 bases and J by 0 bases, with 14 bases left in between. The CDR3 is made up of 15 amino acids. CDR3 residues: CASSPGRGSSYEQYF. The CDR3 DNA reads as TGTGCCAGCAGTCCCGGACGGGGAAGCTCCTACGAGCAGTACTTC.

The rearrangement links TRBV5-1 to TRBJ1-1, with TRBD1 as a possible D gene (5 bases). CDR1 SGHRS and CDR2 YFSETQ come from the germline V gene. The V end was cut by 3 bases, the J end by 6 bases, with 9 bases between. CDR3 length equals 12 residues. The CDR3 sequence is CASSSGGAEAFF. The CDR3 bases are TGCGCCAGCAGCTCTGGAGGGGCTGAAGCTTTCTTT.